This TCR beta chain derives from a study of OX40 agonist ivuxolimab in advanced cancers. The table lists this clone with a few counts. Method: immunoSEQ multiplex PCR; TCRdb's copy keeps in-frame clones and lacks some. The sample records about 48,000 clones, approximately 78% being singletons. Germline V gene lookup returns CDR1 SGHDT and CDR2 YYEEEE. Trimming left V 5 bases short and J 0 bases short, with 6 bases between. This CDR3 has 14 residues. The V and J genes are TRBV5-6 and TRBJ2-6; D gene uncertain. Source: CD4+ or CD8+ T cells sorted from blood, taken in a trial of the OX40 agonist ivuxolimab. The sequence derives from an adult with an advanced solid tumor such as melanoma, head and neck, liver or kidney cancer. The CDR3 spells CASRLSSGANVLTF. As DNA, the CDR3 is TGTGCCAGCAGATTGAGCTCTGGGGCCAACGTCCTGACTTTC.